These T cell receptor beta chains were read from a single sample in a study of blood T cell dynamics during melanoma immunotherapy. This table comes from immunoSEQ multiplex PCR, and its TCRdb copy is limited to in-frame clones, with some not included. The sample includes around 16,000 clones, approximately 90% seen only once; the top ten take around 1.9%. The material sequenced was blood, taken from a patient treated with checkpoint blockade. These receptor sequences come from a human donor with melanoma. Both conserved end residues are part of each CDR3. A D gene is named only where the DNA matches it firmly. Some rows have no size entry. The others give once, few or many, or a class for an expanded clone.

clone size: -
V gene: TRBV28
D gene: -
J gene: TRBJ2-1
CDR3 DNA: TGTGCCAGCAGTTTTGGCGGGCCACACTACAATGAGCAGTTCTTC
CDR3 protein: CASSFGGPHYNEQFF

clone size: -
V gene: TRBV6-5
D gene: -
J gene: TRBJ2-7
CDR3 DNA: TGTGCCAGCAGTTACCTGGGGCAGGGAGTTTACGAGCAGTACTTC
CDR3 protein: CASSYLGQGVYEQYF

clone size: -
V gene: TRBV5-1
D gene: -
J gene: TRBJ1-3
CDR3 DNA: TGCGCCAGCAGCGCCTACAGGGCCTCCTCTGGAAACACCATATATTTT
CDR3 protein: CASSAYRASSGNTIYF

clone size: -
V gene: TRBV5-1
D gene: TRBD2
J gene: TRBJ2-3
CDR3 DNA: TGCGCCAGCAGCTCCGGGACTAGAGTAACAGATACGCAGTATTTT
CDR3 protein: CASSSGTRVTDTQYF

clone size: -
V gene: TRBV5-1
D gene: -
J gene: TRBJ2-7
CDR3 DNA: TGCGCCAGCAGCCCGAGGTTCGACAGTCCCTACGAGCAGTACTTC
CDR3 protein: CASSPRFDSPYEQYF

clone size: once
V gene: TRBV15
D gene: -
J gene: TRBJ2-1
CDR3 DNA: TGTGCCACCAGCAGAGATCCGGCTAAGGGGGACGAGCAGTTCTTC
CDR3 protein: CATSRDPAKGDEQFF

clone size: -
V gene: TRBV5-1
D gene: -
J gene: TRBJ1-6
CDR3 DNA: TGCGCCAGCAGAGGGAGTCAGGGAGGTTCACCCCTCCACTTT
CDR3 protein: CASRGSQGGSPLHF

clone size: once
V gene: TRBV4-1
D gene: -
J gene: TRBJ1-4
CDR3 DNA: TGCGCCAGCAGCCAAGGGCGGGGGGGCGGTGAAAAACTGTTTTTT
CDR3 protein: CASSQGRGGGEKLFF

clone size: -
V gene: TRBV10-3
D gene: TRBD1
J gene: TRBJ2-7
CDR3 DNA: TGTGCCATCAGTTCCGGGACAGGGGACTACGAGCAGTACTTC
CDR3 protein: CAISSGTGDYEQYF

clone size: -
V gene: TRBV5-5
D gene: -
J gene: TRBJ1-2
CDR3 DNA: TGTGCCAGCAGCATCCCGGGGGGCTATGGCTACACCTTC
CDR3 protein: CASSIPGGYGYTF

clone size: -
V gene: TRBV5-8
D gene: -
J gene: TRBJ2-1
CDR3 DNA: TGTGCCAGCAGTGGTATAACGTACAATGAGCAGTTCTTC
CDR3 protein: CASSGITYNEQFF

clone size: -
V gene: TRBV7-9
D gene: -
J gene: TRBJ1-1
CDR3 DNA: TGTGCCAGCAGCCGAGACAGGAACACTGAAGCTTTCTTT
CDR3 protein: CASSRDRNTEAFF

clone size: -
V gene: TRBV11-2
D gene: TRBD1
J gene: TRBJ1-5
CDR3 DNA: TGTGCCAGCAGCCCCATGACAGGGTCCAATCAGCCCCAGCATTTT
CDR3 protein: CASSPMTGSNQPQHF

clone size: -
V gene: TRBV19
D gene: -
J gene: TRBJ2-7
CDR3 DNA: TGTGCCAGTAGTATGGGTCACCACAACTACGAGCAGTACTTC
CDR3 protein: CASSMGHHNYEQYF

clone size: -
V gene: TRBV6-5
D gene: TRBD1
J gene: TRBJ2-3
CDR3 DNA: TGTGCCAGCAGTTACCGGACAGGGGGTTCGGATACGCAGTATTTT
CDR3 protein: CASSYRTGGSDTQYF

clone size: -
V gene: TRBV4-1
D gene: -
J gene: TRBJ1-2
CDR3 DNA: TGCGCCAGCGGATCACCCTTAGGGGAGCCCTATGGCTACACCTTC
CDR3 protein: CASGSPLGEPYGYTF

clone size: few
V gene: TRBV4-2
D gene: -
J gene: TRBJ2-1
CDR3 DNA: TGTGCCAGCAGCTCCCCTCTGTCGAATGAGCAGTTCTTC
CDR3 protein: CASSSPLSNEQFF

clone size: -
V gene: TRBV5-1
D gene: -
J gene: TRBJ1-6
CDR3 DNA: TGCGCCAGCAGCTTGGAGGATCCTATAGCTTCACCCCTCCACTTT
CDR3 protein: CASSLEDPIASPLHF

clone size: once
V gene: TRBV19
D gene: -
J gene: TRBJ2-6
CDR3 DNA: TGTGCCAGTAGTATAGAAAGGGGCGGTGGGGCCAACGTCCTGACTTTC
CDR3 protein: CASSIERGGGANVLTF

clone size: -
V gene: TRBV5-4
D gene: TRBD1
J gene: TRBJ2-5
CDR3 DNA: TGTGCCAGCAGCTTGACGGCAGGGGGAGAGACCCAGTACTTC
CDR3 protein: CASSLTAGGETQYF

clone size: -
V gene: TRBV7-9
D gene: TRBD1
J gene: TRBJ1-5
CDR3 DNA: TGTGCCAGCAGCTCGTCTGGACAGGGGAGCAATCAGCCCCAGCATTTT
CDR3 protein: CASSSSGQGSNQPQHF

clone size: -
V gene: TRBV2
D gene: -
J gene: TRBJ1-4
CDR3 DNA: TGTGCCAGCACGGGGGGCAGGGAAGGTGAAAAACTGTTTTTT
CDR3 protein: CASTGGREGEKLFF

clone size: -
V gene: TRBV19
D gene: TRBD1
J gene: TRBJ2-5
CDR3 DNA: TGTGCCAGTAGTAGACAGGGGGAGACCCAGTACTTC
CDR3 protein: CASSRQGETQYF

clone size: -
V gene: TRBV5-5
D gene: -
J gene: TRBJ2-2
CDR3 DNA: TGTGCCAGCAGCTTGCTGGGCGCGAACACCGGGGAGCTGTTTTTT
CDR3 protein: CASSLLGANTGELFF

clone size: -
V gene: TRBV5-4
D gene: -
J gene: TRBJ2-7
CDR3 DNA: TGTGCCAGCAGCTTCGTTAGGAACCCCTACGAGCAGTACTTC
CDR3 protein: CASSFVRNPYEQYF

clone size: -
V gene: TRBV5-1
D gene: TRBD1
J gene: TRBJ1-5
CDR3 DNA: TGCGCCAGCAGCTTACAGGGGGGCAATCAGCCCCAGCATTTT
CDR3 protein: CASSLQGGNQPQHF

clone size: once
V gene: TRBV19
D gene: TRBD2
J gene: TRBJ2-1
CDR3 DNA: TGTGCCAGTAGTCGACTAGCGGGAGGGCCCAATGAGCAGTTCTTC
CDR3 protein: CASSRLAGGPNEQFF

clone size: -
V gene: TRBV5-6
D gene: TRBD1
J gene: TRBJ1-1
CDR3 DNA: TGTGCCACCTCAGGGGGGAACACTGAAGCTTTCTTT
CDR3 protein: CATSGGNTEAFF

clone size: -
V gene: TRBV11-2
D gene: -
J gene: TRBJ2-5
CDR3 DNA: TGTGCCAGCAGCTTAGGGGCAGGTAGACAGACCCAGTACTTC
CDR3 protein: CASSLGAGRQTQYF

clone size: -
V gene: TRBV5-6
D gene: -
J gene: TRBJ1-2
CDR3 DNA: TGTGCCAGCAGCACTTGGACGAATAACTATGGCTACACCTTC
CDR3 protein: CASSTWTNNYGYTF

clone size: few
V gene: TRBV7-9
D gene: -
J gene: TRBJ2-7
CDR3 DNA: TGTGCCAGCAGCCACGCGGGACAAAACTACGAGCAGTACTTC
CDR3 protein: CASSHAGQNYEQYF

clone size: -
V gene: TRBV11-3
D gene: -
J gene: TRBJ2-2
CDR3 DNA: TGTGCCAGCAGCTCCGACATTGGACGGGACACCGGGGAGCTGTTTTTT
CDR3 protein: CASSSDIGRDTGELFF

clone size: -
V gene: TRBV19
D gene: TRBD2
J gene: TRBJ2-3
CDR3 DNA: TGTGCCAGTACGAAGGGGGCTAGCGGGAGGGCGAATCCGGATACGCAGTATTTT
CDR3 protein: CASTKGASGRANPDTQYF